These 17 T cell receptor beta chains originate from one sample sequenced in a study of identical twins. TCRdb called the 5' RACE reads again in MiXCR, with one record for every CDR3 protein. Among some 320,000 distinct CDR3 sequences listed, 9% to 15% were seen once. In addition, the sample was reused for a study of yellow fever vaccine responses in identical twins.

The sample taken for sequencing was CD8+ T cells sorted from blood. The receptors were gathered from a woman aged 18 to 35 in good health.

This clonotype was found a few times. The rearrangement uses TRBV4-1 and TRBJ1-1; no firm D call. The V gene lost 0 bases and the J gene lost 5 bases, with 7 bases spanning the gap. The germline V gene has CDR1 MGHRA and CDR2 YSYEKL. The CDR3 is made up of 13 amino acids. CDR3 sequence (DNA): TGCGCCAGCAGCCAAGATTTTGGGACTGAAGCTTTCTTT. Translation: CASSQDFGTEAFF.

This clonotype was recorded a few times. The gene calls are TRBV28 and TRBJ1-1; possible D gene TRBD1, 5 bases. Germline CDR1 MDHEN, CDR2 SYDVKM. V was pared by 10 bases and J by 5 bases, with 17 bases between. The CDR3 spans 13 residues. CDR3 sequence: CATLDWDDTEAFF. DNA of the CDR3: TGTGCCACTCTTGATTGGGACGATACTGAAGCTTTCTTT.

The J gene is TRBJ2-7, the V gene TRBV20-1; a possible D gene is TRBD2 (5 bases). The germline V and J ends were trimmed by 3 bases and 4 bases, with 19 bases remaining between them. Germline loops: CDR1 DFQATT, CDR2 SNEGSKA (reference sequence). The CDR3 extends over 15 amino acids. CDR3 amino acids: CSASRAGRRGYEQYF. Written as DNA, the CDR3 is TGCAGTGCTAGTCGTGCTGGCCGACGCGGGTACGAGCAGTACTTC.

This clonotype was seen repeatedly, ten times or more. V and J are TRBV24-1 and TRBJ2-1; the D gene could be TRBD1 or TRBD2 (5 bases each). The CDR3 is 14 residues long. CDR1 is KGHDR, CDR2 SFDVKD, per germline. Trimming cost V 6 bases and J 6 bases, with 14 bases left between them. CDR3 DNA sequence: TGTGCCACCAGTTCGTCGAGGGGTTCCAATGAGCAGTTCTTC. Its protein product is CATSSSRGSNEQFF.

This sequence joins TRBV9 and TRBJ2-2; weak D call: TRBD2 (6 bases). Germline V gene data show CDR1 as SGDLS and CDR2 as YYNGEE. V was cut by 3 bases and J by 1 base, with 10 bases left in between. The CDR3 covers 15 residues. The CDR3 nucleotides are TGTGCCAGCAGCGATACGGGAGAGAACACCGGGGAGCTGTTTTTT. As protein: CASSDTGENTGELFF.

This rearrangement joins TRBV21-1 to TRBJ1-4; the table's TRBD1 call for D was not verified on the DNA. TRBV21-1 is listed as a pseudogene. The CDR3 runs 15 residues. The DNA of the CDR3 is TGTGCCAGCAGCCCAGAGTTAGGGGATAATGAAAAACTGTTTTTT. Encoded protein: CASSPELGDNEKLFF.

This sequence joins TRBV9 and TRBJ2-1; 9 bases are a match to TRBD1. This CDR3 contains 15 residues. Per germline, CDR1 SGDLS and CDR2 YYNGEE. The V gene end was trimmed by 4 bases and the J gene end by 8 bases; junction bases not matched to a gene: 10. CDR3 protein: CASSYRDRVFDEQFF. CDR3 bases: TGTGCCAGCAGCTACCGGGACAGGGTATTCGATGAGCAGTTCTTC.

The chain uses TRBV11-2 and TRBJ2-3; 11 nucleotides align to TRBD2. V gave up 4 bases and J gave up 4 bases; unmatched junction bases: 1. CDR1 and CDR2 (germline): SGHAT, FQNNGV. The CDR3 has 14 residues. For the CDR3, the DNA is TGTGCCAGCAGCTCACTAGCGGGGGCAGATACGCAGTATTTT. It is translated as CASSSLAGADTQYF.

This chain uses TRBV6-1 with TRBJ2-1; 10 bases match TRBD2. V lost 3 bases to trimming and J lost 7 bases; unmatched junction nucleotides: 9. CDR1 and CDR2 (germline): MNHNS, SASEGT. The CDR3 extends over 16 amino acids. CDR3 nucleotide sequence: TGTGCCAGCAGTGACGGGCTAGCGGGAGATGTTAATGAGCAGTTCTTC. Amino acid sequence: CASSDGLAGDVNEQFF.

The sample holds a few counts of this clonotype. The chain joins TRBV7-9 to TRBJ1-2, with D maybe TRBD1 (6 bases). The CDR3 runs 13 residues. Germline-derived CDR1 and CDR2 are SEHNR and FQNEAQ (reference sequence). The V end lost 3 bases, the J end lost 8 bases, and 13 bases lay between the germline ends. The CDR3 region has the DNA TGTGCCAGCAGCTTTGGGGGGCTGAGGGGCTACACCTTC. The encoded protein is CASSFGGLRGYTF.

As to this clonotype: A much bigger clone sits one base away, suggesting this may be a read error. In DNA, the CDR3 is TGTGCCAGCAGCCAAGAAGACAATGAGCAGTTCTTC. Translating gives CASSQEDNEQFF. The chain joins TRBV14 to TRBJ2-1; no firm D call. The germline V gene has CDR1 SGHDN and CDR2 FVKESK. This CDR3 spans 12 amino acids. Trimming stripped 0 bases from V and 5 bases from J, with 2 bases between.

The V and J genes are TRBV7-9 and TRBJ1-2; perhaps TRBD1 as D (6 bases). CDR3 length: 15 amino acids. The germline gives CDR1 SEHNR, CDR2 FQNEAQ (reference sequence). With 4 bases removed from V and 5 bases from J, the gap between germline ends came to 17 bases. CDR3 loop: CASSSGWGHRYGYTF. The DNA of the CDR3 is TGTGCCAGCAGCTCCGGATGGGGACACCGTTATGGCTACACCTTC.

In this sample, this clonotype turned up many times. The chain recombines TRBV7-8 with TRBJ2-7; D is undetermined. Looked up from germline, CDR1 is SGHVS and CDR2 is FQNEAQ. Trimming stripped 4 bases from V and 3 bases from J, with 7 bases between. The CDR3 extends over 12 amino acids. The CDR3 protein is CASSSRIYEQYF. Here the CDR3 DNA reads TGTGCCAGCAGCTCACGAATCTACGAGCAGTACTTC. Full variable domain (missing parts from reference TRBV7-8 and TRBJ2-7): GAGVSQSPRYKVAKRGQDVALRCDPISGHVSLFWYQQALGQGPEFLTYFQNEAQLDKSGLPSDRFFAERPEGSVSTLKIQRTQQEDSAVYLCASSSRIYEQYFGPGTRLTVT.

This clonotype was observed at least ten times. The V and J genes are TRBV12-3 or TRBV12-4 and TRBJ2-5, with a possible D match to TRBD2 (6 bases). The CDR3 consists of 13 residues. V was cut by 6 bases and J by 1 base, with 9 bases left in between. The CDR3 bases are TGTGCCAGCAGGGGAGGCCGCCAAGAGACCCAGTACTTC. Translated, it gives CASRGGRQETQYF.

The genes are TRBV18 and TRBJ2-3; D may correspond to TRBD1 or TRBD2 (5 bases each). Trimming shortened V by 3 bases and J by 2 bases, and 9 bases separated the two germline ends. Per the germline V gene, CDR1 is KGHSH and CDR2 is LQKENI. The CDR3 loop spans 14 amino acids. The CDR3 loop reads CASSPEGITDTQYF. CDR3 DNA sequence: TGTGCCAGCTCACCCGAGGGGATCACAGATACGCAGTATTTT.

The gene calls are TRBV5-5 and TRBJ2-3, with TRBD2 matching over 9 bases. Germline values: CDR1 SGHKS, CDR2 YYEKEE (reference sequence). V dropped 4 bases and J dropped 2; count of bases not matched to a gene: 17. CDR3 size: 19 residues. CDR3 sequence: CASSPGLAGMGTFTDTQYF. The CDR3 DNA sequence: TGTGCCAGCAGCCCTGGGCTAGCGGGAATGGGGACGTTCACAGATACGCAGTATTTT.

This clonotype was detected only a few times. The V gene is TRBV6-5, the J gene TRBJ1-1; the match to TRBD1 covers 7 bases. The trim removed 0 bases at V and 3 bases at J, leaving 1 base unmatched. The CDR3 extends over 14 amino acids. CDR1 and CDR2 (germline): MNHEY, SVGAGI. CDR3 amino acids: CASSYSGQYTEAFF. The DNA of the CDR3 is TGTGCCAGCAGTTACTCGGGACAGTACACTGAAGCTTTCTTT.